This TCR beta chain was sequenced in a study of T cell responses to AZD1222 COVID-19 vaccine. This clone was seen just once. Antigen specificity is unknown. Notes on the study in general: No day 14 peak samples; only post-peak repertoires were characterized. Reportedly, close to half of spike-specific TCRs are directed against unmutated variant regions. Baseline seropositivity characterized only 5 to 7 AZD1222 recipients. After two AZD1222 doses, spike-specific TCR breadth and depth rose versus day 0.

Method: immunoSEQ multiplex PCR; TCRdb's copy keeps in-frame clones and lacks some. The sample yields around 75,000 clones, about 87% seen once. The CDR3 is made up of 17 amino acids. CDR1 and CDR2 from the germline V gene are LNHDA and SQIVND (reference sequence). The V segment lost 5 bases and the J segment 3 bases; nucleotides outside the gene matches: 16. The chain couples TRBV19 to TRBJ2-7, with 7 bases aligning to TRBD2. This specimen consisted of peripheral blood, obtained 28 days after the second dose of the MenACWY control vaccine. This TCR was recovered from an adult who received the MenACWY meningococcal vaccine as a control. CDR3 sequence: CASSPGGKRGNLYEQYF. The DNA for the CDR3 is TGTGCCAGTAGTCCCGGAGGAAAGCGGGGTAACCTCTACGAGCAGTACTTC.